This T cell receptor (beta chain) was profiled in a study of T cells in Graves' hyperthyroidism and ophthalmopathy. The source material, RNA transcripts, was used to amplify TCR beta CDR3 regions. The HTBI primer set served for first-round RT-PCR of the TCR CDR3. TCRdb re-called the multiplex PCR reads with MiXCR, one entry per CDR3 protein. This sample has hundreds of thousands of distinct CDR3 sequences, with 38% found just once. Thyroid ultrasound, orbital computed tomography, clinical symptoms, and serum thyroxine and TRAb underpinned diagnoses. The sequence was obtained from a young man with Graves' hyperthyroidism. The material sequenced was blood.

The CDR3 protein is CASNSDNQPQHF. The DNA of the CDR3 is TGTGCCAGCAACTCGGACAATCAGCCCCAGCATTTT. The chain combines TRBV12-3 or TRBV12-4 with TRBJ1-5; D is undetermined. The ends were cut back, 7 bases at V and 3 bases at J, with 7 bases in the middle. The CDR3 length is 12 residues.